One sample yielded the 29 T cell receptor beta chains listed below, sequenced in a study of blood T cell repertoires in COVID-19. TCRdb's table, derived via immunoSEQ multiplex PCR, lists solely in-frame clones and lacks some. The sample holds some 190,000 clones, about 80% seen once. Input material: PBMCs or T cells enriched from blood (not recorded which). These TCRs come from a man aged 60-69 years who had been exposed to COVID-19.

The gene calls are TRBV10-3 and TRBJ2-2; 8 bases map to TRBD2. The V and J ends lost 5 bases and 0 bases, in that order; junction bases with no gene match: 2. There are 15 residues in the CDR3. Germline values: CDR1 ENHRY, CDR2 SYGVKD. CDR3: CAISLAGSNTGELFF. In DNA, the CDR3 is TGTGCCATCAGTTTAGCGGGGTCGAACACCGGGGAGCTGTTTTTT.

As DNA, the CDR3 is TGTGCCACCGGACAAGGGGTGGGTCAGCCCCAGCATTTT. This gives the protein CATGQGVGQPQHF. V is TRBV10-3 and J is TRBJ1-5, with a weak D call TRBD1 (5 bases). The CDR3 has 13 residues. Germline lookup yields CDR1 ENHRY and CDR2 SYGVKD. V was trimmed by 10 bases and J by 6 bases, leaving 16 bases between them.

The chain uses TRBV6-2 or TRBV6-3 and TRBJ2-2; no clear D. Per the germline V gene, CDR1 is MNHEY and CDR2 is SVGEGT. Trimming cost V 6 bases and J 5 bases, with 13 bases left between them. The CDR3 totals 14 residues. The DNA of the CDR3 is TGTGCCAGCAGCAGCACAACGCGGACCGGGGAGCTGTTTTTT. Translating gives CASSSTTRTGELFF.

This clone has just a few counts. CDR3 nucleotides: TGTGCCAGCAGCCCCGACAGGGATCAGCCCCAGCATTTT. Translation: CASSPDRDQPQHF. The V call is TRBV7-6, the J call TRBJ1-5, with 7 bases that match TRBD1. CDR3 size: 13 residues. CDR1 and CDR2 from the germline V gene are SGHVS and FNYEAQ. J was trimmed by 5 bases and V by 5 bases; bases with no gene match: 3.

The chain combines TRBV5-1 with TRBJ1-2, with D maybe TRBD1 (6 bases). The CDR3 is 13 amino acids. Trimming removed 4 bases at V and 4 bases at J, with 11 bases between. Germline CDR1 SGHRS, CDR2 YFSETQ. CDR3 amino acids: CASSEDRIYGYTF. As DNA, the CDR3 is TGCGCCAGCAGCGAAGACAGGATCTATGGCTACACCTTC.

The chain links TRBV19 to TRBJ1-2; D call uncertain. CDR3 size: 12 residues. The V end was cut by 8 bases, the J end by 4 bases, with 11 bases between. Germline V lookup: CDR1 LNHDA, CDR2 SQIVND (reference sequence). The CDR3 coding sequence is TGTGCCAGTTCTAACGGAGGCTATGGCTACACCTTC. As protein: CASSNGGYGYTF.

Comments on this clone: The same CDR3 is also encoded by other DNA sequences in this sample. The gene calls are TRBV7-2 and TRBJ2-1; TRBD2 matches at 8 bases. J lost 0 bases, V lost 6 bases, and 4 bases had no gene match. The CDR3 is 15 residues long. Germline-derived CDR1 and CDR2 are SGHTA and FQGNSA. The DNA of the CDR3 is TGTGCCAGCAGTCCGGGGGGGAGCTCCTACAATGAGCAGTTCTTC. This translates into CASSPGGSSYNEQFF.

Written as DNA, the CDR3 is TGTGTCAGAAGCTTAGCCCACTCTAGCGGAAACACAGATACGCAGTATTTT. Translation: CVRSLAHSSGNTDTQYF. The V and J genes are TRBV7-5 and TRBJ2-3; the table calls TRBD2, which could not be checked here. TRBV7-5 is a pseudogene. The CDR3 runs to 17 residues.

The rearrangement links TRBV18 to TRBJ2-7; weak D call: TRBD2 (5 bases). This CDR3 spans 15 amino acids. The germline V and J ends were trimmed by 3 bases and 0 bases, with 12 bases remaining between them. The germline V gene has CDR1 KGHSH and CDR2 LQKENI. The CDR3 nucleotides are TGTGCCAGCTCACCTCTGTCGAGGGTCTCCTACGAGCAGTACTTC. Its protein is CASSPLSRVSYEQYF.

The chain uses TRBV19 and TRBJ1-4; the D gene is possibly TRBD1 (5 bases). Deletions cut 3 bases from V and 6 bases from J, with 11 bases between. This CDR3 has 14 residues. Germline CDR1 and CDR2: LNHDA and SQIVND (reference sequence). CDR3: CASSIGTADEKLFF. For the CDR3, the DNA is TGTGCCAGTAGTATCGGGACTGCGGATGAAAAACTGTTTTTT. The entire variable domain, with the rest obtained from reference TRBV19 and TRBJ1-4, is as follows: DGGITQSPKYLFRKEGQNVTLSCEQNLNHDAMYWYRQDPGQGLRLIYYSQIVNDFQKGDIAEGYSVSREKKESFPLTVTSAQKNPTAFYLCASSIGTADEKLFFGSGTQLSVL.

J is TRBJ2-5 and V is TRBV5-1; no definite D call. V was cut by 0 bases and J by 7 bases, with 7 bases left in between. This CDR3 spans 12 amino acids. Germline lookup yields CDR1 SGHRS and CDR2 YFSETQ. The CDR3 region is CASSLAIGTQYF. CDR3 in DNA: TGCGCCAGCAGCTTGGCGATCGGGACCCAGTACTTC.

The gene calls are TRBV27 and TRBJ1-2; D remains unclear. CDR3 length equals 13 residues. CDR1 is MNHEY, CDR2 SMNVEV, per germline (reference sequence). V was shortened by 3 bases and J by 4 bases, with 9 bases between the two germline ends. The CDR3 coding sequence is TGTGCCAGCAGTTTCCTTGAGGGCTATGGCTACACCTTC. Its protein product is CASSFLEGYGYTF.

The rearrangement links TRBV29-1 to TRBJ1-4; 9 bases align to TRBD1. The germline gives CDR1 SQVTM, CDR2 ANQGSEA. CDR3 length: 14 amino acids. V lost 6 bases to trimming and J lost 6 bases; unmatched junction nucleotides: 8. This CDR3 reads CSVGNRGLDEKLFF. The CDR3 DNA is TGCAGCGTCGGAAACAGGGGGCTTGATGAAAAACTGTTTTTT.

The J gene is TRBJ2-2, the V gene TRBV19; 8 bases fit TRBD1. CDR1 is LNHDA, CDR2 SQIVND, per germline (reference sequence). CDR3 length equals 14 residues. The V gene end was trimmed by 10 bases and the J gene end by 5 bases; junction bases not matched to a gene: 9. The CDR3 DNA follows: TGTGCCACCCGTCGGGACAGGTCAACCGGGGAGCTGTTTTTT. It encodes CATRRDRSTGELFF.

The count of this clone is one. The rearrangement joins TRBV27 to TRBJ2-7; 8 nucleotides match TRBD2. The CDR3 runs to 15 residues. V lost 4 bases, J lost 2 bases, and 7 bases stayed unmatched. Per germline, CDR1 MNHEY and CDR2 SMNVEV (reference sequence). The CDR3 DNA is TGTGCCAGCAGTTCTACTAGCGGCCCCCCCTACGAGCAGTACTTC. It specifies CASSSTSGPPYEQYF.

The chain joins TRBV11-3 to TRBJ2-1, with TRBD2 identical over 7 bases. V shed 4 bases, J shed 5 bases, and the junction held 8 bases outside the gene matches. Germline V gives CDR1 SGHNT, CDR2 YENEEA. The CDR3 is made up of 15 amino acids. The CDR3 DNA reads TGTGCCAGCAGCTCCTCGTTGCTAGCGGACAATGAGCAGTTCTTC. It translates to CASSSSLLADNEQFF.

The rearrangement links TRBV6-2 or TRBV6-3 to TRBJ2-2, with TRBD1 identical over 8 bases. The CDR3 runs to 15 residues. The J segment lost 3 bases and the V segment lost 5 bases, leaving 5 bases of the junction unmatched. CDR1 and CDR2 (germline): MNHEY, SVGEGT. The CDR3: CASSAGTGHTGELFF. CDR3 coding DNA: TGTGCCAGCAGTGCCGGGACAGGTCACACCGGGGAGCTGTTTTTT.

The chain combines TRBV11-2 with TRBJ2-5; TRBD1 matches at 7 bases. The V gene's germline CDR1 is SGHAT and CDR2 FQNNGV. V was pared by 5 bases and J by 1 base, with 7 bases of the junction left unmatched. The CDR3 contains 15 residues. The DNA of the CDR3 is TGTGCCAGCAGCCCCGTTCGGGACAGCCAAGAGACCCAGTACTTC. Protein: CASSPVRDSQETQYF. Supplemented by reference TRBV11-2 and TRBJ2-5, the full variable domain reads EAGVAQSPRYKIIEKRQSVAFWCNPISGHATLYWYQQILGQGPKLLIQFQNNGVVDDSQLPKDRFSAERLKGVDSTLKIQPAKLEDSAVYLCASSPVRDSQETQYFGPGTRLLVL.

The chain couples TRBV4-1 to TRBJ1-1; D remains unclear. Germline V gene sequence: CDR1 MGHRA, CDR2 YSYEKL. Trimming removed 1 base from V and 0 bases from J, with 12 bases in between. This CDR3 contains 16 residues. The CDR3 DNA follows: TGCGCCAGCAGCCAAGGTTCTAGCAGGATGAACACTGAAGCTTTCTTT. Residues: CASSQGSSRMNTEAFF.

The rearrangement uses TRBV28 and TRBJ1-5; 12 nucleotides match TRBD1. The CDR3 is 17 amino acids. V gave up 3 bases and J gave up 2 bases; unmatched junction bases: 5. The germline CDR1 and CDR2 sequences are MDHEN and SYDVKM. The CDR3 DNA is TGTGCCAGCAGTTTTGGGACAGGGGGCTGGGGCAATCAGCCCCAGCATTTT. Amino acids: CASSFGTGGWGNQPQHF.

The CDR3 bases are TGTGCCACCAGTGACCCCAGACTAACTGGAAACACCATATATTTT. It encodes CATSDPRLTGNTIYF. The chain employs TRBV24-1 and TRBJ1-3; D is unclear. Trimming removed 4 bases at V and 2 bases at J, with 11 bases between. Germline V lookup: CDR1 KGHDR, CDR2 SFDVKD. The CDR3 totals 15 residues.

This CDR3 is CASSPGGAGGPTDTQYF. Written as DNA, the CDR3 is TGTGCCAGCAGTCCCGGGGGCGCGGGAGGGCCCACAGATACGCAGTATTTT. The V call is TRBV27, the J call TRBJ2-3, with TRBD2 matching 9 bases. Germline-derived CDR1 and CDR2 are MNHEY and SMNVEV (reference sequence). V was pared by 5 bases and J by 2 bases, with 11 bases of the junction left unmatched. This CDR3 is built from 17 residues.

The chain uses TRBV4-1 and TRBJ2-1; possibly TRBD2 for D (6 bases). With 4 bases removed from V and 4 bases from J, the gap between germline ends came to 11 bases. Looked up from germline, CDR1 is MGHRA and CDR2 is YSYEKL. The CDR3 runs 14 residues. Here the CDR3 reads CASSRTGTYNEQFF. The DNA for the CDR3 is TGCGCCAGCAGCCGAACCGGGACTTACAATGAGCAGTTCTTC.

The chain employs TRBV12-5 and TRBJ2-4, with D possibly being TRBD2 (7 bases). The V and J ends lost 7 bases and 6 bases respectively, with 16 bases between them. Germline-derived CDR1 and CDR2 are LGHNT and FRNRAP. CDR3 length: 14 amino acids. As DNA, the CDR3 is TGTGCTAGTGCCCTGGGGGGGGCGGTAAACATTCAGTACTTC. This encodes CASALGGAVNIQYF.

This chain links TRBV5-1 with TRBJ2-1; D may be TRBD2 (5 bases). Germline V CDR1 and CDR2: SGHRS, YFSETQ. V lost 0 bases, J lost 13 bases, and 17 bases lay in between. The CDR3 is made up of 14 amino acids. The CDR3 protein is CASSLDGPSPKQFF. The CDR3, as DNA: TGCGCCAGCAGCTTGGACGGTCCTAGCCCCAAACAGTTCTTC.

This rearrangement joins TRBV27 to TRBJ2-5, with TRBD2 identical over 11 bases. V lost 5 bases to trimming and J lost 2 bases; unmatched junction nucleotides: 7. Germline-derived CDR1 and CDR2 are MNHEY and SMNVEV (reference sequence). The CDR3 contains 16 residues. CDR3 nucleotide sequence: TGTGCCAGCAGTCCCGGACTAGCGGGTCTGCAAGAGACCCAGTACTTC. Its translation: CASSPGLAGLQETQYF.

This sequence joins TRBV6-1 and TRBJ2-1; possibly TRBD1 for D (6 bases). The CDR3 totals 14 residues. Germline CDR1 MNHNS, CDR2 SASEGT. The V and J ends lost 3 bases and 0 bases respectively, with 6 bases between them. CDR3 region: CASSDRGSYNEQFF. The CDR3 DNA is TGTGCCAGCAGTGACAGGGGCTCCTACAATGAGCAGTTCTTC.

V and J are TRBV29-1 and TRBJ2-3; tentative D call: TRBD2 (5 bases). The CDR3 runs 14 residues. The ends were cut back, 1 base at V and 0 bases at J, with 8 bases in the middle. Germline V CDR1 and CDR2: SQVTM, ANQGSEA. Here the CDR3 DNA reads TGCAGCGTTGAAGGAGGGCGGAGCACAGATACGCAGTATTTT. This encodes CSVEGGRSTDTQYF.

The chain joins TRBV19 to TRBJ1-4; a possible D gene is TRBD1 (6 bases). The CDR3 has 13 amino acids. V was clipped by 3 bases and J by 7 bases, with 9 bases between them. Per the germline V gene, CDR1 is LNHDA and CDR2 is SQIVND (reference sequence). For the CDR3, the DNA is TGTGCCAGTAGTATCACAGGGCGTGAAAAACTGTTTTTT. Protein product: CASSITGREKLFF.